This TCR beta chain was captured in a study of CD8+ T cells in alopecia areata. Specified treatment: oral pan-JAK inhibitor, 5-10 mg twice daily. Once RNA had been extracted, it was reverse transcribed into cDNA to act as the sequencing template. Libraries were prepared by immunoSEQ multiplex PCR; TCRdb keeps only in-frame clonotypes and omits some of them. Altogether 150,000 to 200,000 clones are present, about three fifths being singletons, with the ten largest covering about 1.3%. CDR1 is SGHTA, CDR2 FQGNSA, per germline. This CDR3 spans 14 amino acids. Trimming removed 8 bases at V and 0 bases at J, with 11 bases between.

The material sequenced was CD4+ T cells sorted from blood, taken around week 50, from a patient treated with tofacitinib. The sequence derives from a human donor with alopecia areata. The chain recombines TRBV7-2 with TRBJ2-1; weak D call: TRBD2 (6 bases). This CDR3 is CASAGGGSYNEQFF. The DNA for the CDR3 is TGTGCCAGCGCCGGGGGAGGCTCCTACAATGAGCAGTTCTTC.